The rows below give T cell receptor beta chains drawn from one sample of a study of blood T cell repertoires in COVID-19. The protocol was immunoSEQ multiplex PCR, while the TCRdb copy is restricted to in-frame clones and leaves out a portion. Altogether about 160,000 clones are present, about nine tenths being singletons, with the ten largest covering around 2.1%. Source material: peripheral blood. Receptors were obtained from a man in his late teens or twenties with acute or convalescent COVID-19. The CDR3 runs from the conserved cysteine through the conserved F or W. The D gene is left open where the match is weak.

J gene: TRBJ1-4
V gene: TRBV14
D gene: .
CDR3 DNA: TGTGCCAGCAGCCAAGCTTTAACAACTAATGAAAAACTGTTTTTT
CDR3 protein: CASSQALTTNEKLFF

J gene: TRBJ1-2
V gene: TRBV14
D gene: TRBD1
CDR3 DNA: TGTGCCAGCAGCCAATCGACAGGGCCGGGGAGGTATGGCTACACCTTC
CDR3 protein: CASSQSTGPGRYGYTF

J gene: TRBJ1-2
V gene: TRBV19
D gene: TRBD1
CDR3 DNA: TGTGCCAGTACCACCCCTTCTAGACAGGGGCTCGGCTATGGCTACACCTTC
CDR3 protein: CASTTPSRQGLGYGYTF

J gene: TRBJ1-2
V gene: TRBV2
D gene: .
CDR3 DNA: TGTGCCAGCAGCCGGTTGGGCGAAGAACCCTATGGCTACACCTTC
CDR3 protein: CASSRLGEEPYGYTF

J gene: TRBJ2-7
V gene: TRBV7-9
D gene: TRBD1
CDR3 DNA: TGTGCCAGCAGCTCCCACAGGGGGGTCCCCTACGAGCAGTACTTC
CDR3 protein: CASSSHRGVPYEQYF

J gene: TRBJ1-2
V gene: TRBV7-9
D gene: .
CDR3 DNA: TGTGCCAGCAGCCCGACAGTCTATGGCTACACCTTC
CDR3 protein: CASSPTVYGYTF

J gene: TRBJ1-1
V gene: TRBV7-8
D gene: TRBD1
CDR3 DNA: TGTGCCAGCAGCTTAGTTGTTTGGGCAGGGGGCATCGAAGCTTTCTTT
CDR3 protein: CASSLVVWAGGIEAFF

J gene: TRBJ2-1
V gene: TRBV5-6
D gene: TRBD2
CDR3 DNA: TGTGCCAGCAGCTTGATAGCGGGAGAAGGGGATGAGCAGTTCTTC
CDR3 protein: CASSLIAGEGDEQFF

J gene: TRBJ1-5
V gene: TRBV24-1
D gene: TRBD1
CDR3 DNA: TGTGCCACCAGTGATTCCGGGACAGGGAATCAGCCCCAGCATTTT
CDR3 protein: CATSDSGTGNQPQHF

J gene: TRBJ2-1
V gene: TRBV6-6
D gene: TRBD2
CDR3 DNA: TGTGCCAGCGGGTCTCGGGGGGATTATTACAATGAGCAGTTCTTC
CDR3 protein: CASGSRGDYYNEQFF

J gene: TRBJ2-2
V gene: TRBV5-4
D gene: .
CDR3 DNA: TGTGCCAGCAGCTTACAACGTCAAACGAACACCGGGGAGCTGTTTTTT
CDR3 protein: CASSLQRQTNTGELFF

J gene: TRBJ1-2
V gene: TRBV30
D gene: TRBD1
CDR3 DNA: TGTGCCTGGAGTGGACAGGGGCCTAACTATGGCTACACCTTC
CDR3 protein: CAWSGQGPNYGYTF

J gene: TRBJ2-3
V gene: TRBV7-2
D gene: .
CDR3 DNA: TGTGCCAGCAGCTTAGGCGGAGGACTGCAGTATTTT
CDR3 protein: CASSLGGGLQYF

J gene: TRBJ1-5
V gene: TRBV28
D gene: TRBD1
CDR3 DNA: TGTGCCAGCAGTCTGACAGGGCTGGGCAATCAGCCCCAGCATTTT
CDR3 protein: CASSLTGLGNQPQHF

J gene: TRBJ2-1
V gene: TRBV2
D gene: TRBD1
CDR3 DNA: TGTGCCAGCAAGCTACCCCAGGGGGCAGGCGAGCAGTTCTTC
CDR3 protein: CASKLPQGAGEQFF

J gene: TRBJ1-6
V gene: TRBV5-1
D gene: TRBD1
CDR3 DNA: TGCGCCAGCAGCCCCGGACAGGGTGATTCACCCCTCCACTTT
CDR3 protein: CASSPGQGDSPLHF

J gene: TRBJ1-1
V gene: TRBV19
D gene: .
CDR3 DNA: TGTGCCAGTAGTACCCTCTACACTGAAGCTTTCTTT
CDR3 protein: CASSTLYTEAFF

J gene: TRBJ2-3
V gene: TRBV5-1
D gene: .
CDR3 DNA: TGCGCCAGCACCCCTAGTCTCTTCCTAAATACGCAGTATTTT
CDR3 protein: CASTPSLFLNTQYF

J gene: TRBJ1-1
V gene: TRBV24-1
D gene: .
CDR3 DNA: TGTGCCACCAGTTCAGGGCTCACTGAAGCTTTCTTT
CDR3 protein: CATSSGLTEAFF

J gene: TRBJ1-3
V gene: TRBV11-2
D gene: .
CDR3 DNA: TGTGCCAGCAGCTTACAGGGAGGCTCTGGAAACACCATATATTTT
CDR3 protein: CASSLQGGSGNTIYF